The T cell receptor beta chain under discussion was sequenced for a study of cytomegalovirus exposure and HLA in healthy donors. The PCR made use of 60 Vbeta and 13 Jbeta primers. Sequencing was performed with immunoSEQ multiplex PCR; in TCRdb, only in-frame clones are kept and a portion is missing. This sample has around 96,000 clones, with around 74% found just once. Germline-derived CDR1 and CDR2 are LGHNA and YSLEER. The V segment lost 3 bases and the J segment 0 bases; nucleotides outside the gene matches: 7. This CDR3 has 16 residues. This clone was seen a few times. The chain uses TRBV4-3 and TRBJ1-1, with 7 bases aligning to TRBD1. Sequenced: PBMCs. The TCR was taken from a man between 25 and 39 years old in good health and CMV-seropositive. This CDR3 reads CASSQRTGPLNTEAFF. The CDR3, as DNA: TGCGCCAGCAGCCAGAGGACAGGACCTCTGAACACTGAAGCTTTCTTT.